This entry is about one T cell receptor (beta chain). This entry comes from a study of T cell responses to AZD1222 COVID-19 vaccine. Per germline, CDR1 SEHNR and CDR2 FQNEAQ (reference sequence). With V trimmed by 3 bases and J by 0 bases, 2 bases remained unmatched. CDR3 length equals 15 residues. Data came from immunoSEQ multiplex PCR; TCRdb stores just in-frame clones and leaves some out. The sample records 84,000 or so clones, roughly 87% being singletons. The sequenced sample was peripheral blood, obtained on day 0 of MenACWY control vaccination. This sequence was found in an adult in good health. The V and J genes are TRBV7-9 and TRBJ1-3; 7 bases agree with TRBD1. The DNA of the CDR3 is TGTGCCAGCAGCTTCGACAGGGCCTCTGGAAACACCATATATTTT. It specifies CASSFDRASGNTIYF.